This TCR beta chain was recovered during a study of cytomegalovirus exposure and HLA in healthy donors. The germline V gene encodes CDR1 MNHNS and CDR2 SASEGT. The V end was cut by 8 bases, the J end by 7 bases, with 17 bases between. This CDR3 has 14 residues. 13 Jbeta primers and 60 Vbeta primers were used for the PCR. Here immunoSEQ multiplex PCR was the method, and the copy in TCRdb shows in-frame clones only, minus some. The top ten clones hold approximately 8.2% of a sample with over 110,000 clones, less than 80% of them seen once. Sequencing input: PBMCs. This rearrangement joins TRBV6-1 to TRBJ2-2, with D possibly matching TRBD2 (5 bases). The clonotype was recovered from a woman aged 45-60 years in good health and CMV-seropositive. CDR3 nucleotides: TGTGCCAGCGGAAACCTCGGGGAAGGCGGGGAGCTGTTTTTT. It is translated as CASGNLGEGGELFF.